This T cell receptor (beta chain) is drawn from a study of long-term antiretroviral therapy in people with HIV. About the study: The immediate-ART recommendation dates to 2015, and the earliest samples predate it by about a decade.

The assay used was immunoSEQ (version v3.0), run at survey level. Here immunoSEQ multiplex PCR was the method, and the copy in TCRdb shows in-frame clones only, minus some. The table has approximately 30,000 clones, 80% to 85% seen once. This CDR3 is 11 amino acids long. Germline V gene data show CDR1 as SEHNR and CDR2 as FQNEAQ (reference sequence). The ends were cut back, 3 bases at V and 5 bases at J, with 3 bases in the middle. The rearrangement uses TRBV7-9 and TRBJ2-3; no clear D. The sample consisted of unsorted PBMCs, taken 0.4 years after starting antiretroviral therapy. The receptor's source is a man between 18 and 35 years old with HIV. For the CDR3, the DNA is TGTGCCAGCAGCTTTGTAGATACGCAGTATTTT. This sequence encodes CASSFVDTQYF.